This record looks at one TCR beta chain sequence and its context. Its antigen is unidentified. This entry belongs to a study of response to subunit inactivated influenza vaccine. Study-wide results and caveats: Each seasonal flu vaccination may recruit only limited new T cells, authors suggested.

V trimming: 1 base; J trimming: 4 bases; junction bases outside the gene matches: 8. Germline V CDR1 and CDR2: SGHTA, FQGTGA. This CDR3 has 17 residues. MiXCR was run by TCRdb on the RT-PCR reads, yielding one entry per CDR3 protein. The sample yields 610,000 or so distinct CDR3 sequences, about 15% seen once. The specimen was PBMCs from blood, collected 11 to 12 days after vaccination. The V and J genes are TRBV7-3 and TRBJ2-2; 8 nucleotides agree with TRBD1. This sequence was found in a middle-aged man who received an inactivated influenza vaccine. The CDR3 protein is CASSLKGDRWSTGELFF. The CDR3 nucleotides read TGTGCCAGCAGCTTAAAGGGGGACAGGTGGAGCACCGGGGAGCTGTTTTTT.